This passage covers 10 T cell receptor beta chains from one sample sequenced in a study of identifying expanded T cells in peripheral blood. Sequencing was performed with immunoSEQ multiplex PCR; in TCRdb, only in-frame clones are kept and a portion is missing. The data hold about 82,000 clones, with 70% to 90% observed a single time. The sample was blood. These receptors were taken from a person aged 18 to 75 in good health.

V and J are TRBV4-2 and TRBJ2-1; tentatively, D is TRBD1 (5 bases). The CDR3 extends over 11 amino acids. Germline lookup yields CDR1 LGHNA and CDR2 YNFKEQ. V was clipped by 0 bases and J by 12 bases, with 6 bases between them. CDR3 bases: TGTGCCAGCAGCCAAGATAGGGGGCAGTTCTTC. This translates into CASSQDRGQFF.

The CDR3: CASSLDMGGGWNEQFF. CDR3 DNA sequence: TGCGCCAGCAGCTTGGATATGGGGGGCGGGTGGAATGAGCAGTTCTTC. The chain joins TRBV5-1 to TRBJ2-1; D tentatively fits TRBD1 or TRBD2 (6 bases each). V was cut by 0 bases and J by 7 bases, with 17 bases left in between. The CDR3 runs 16 residues. Looked up from germline, CDR1 is SGHRS and CDR2 is YFSETQ. The full variable domain, with the rest looked up from reference TRBV5-1 and TRBJ2-1, is KAGVTQTPRYLIKTRGQQVTLSCSPISGHRSVSWYQQTPGQGLQFLFEYFSETQRNKGNFPGRFSGRQFSNSRSEMNVSTLELGDSALYLCASSLDMGGGWNEQFFGPGTRLTVL.

The genes are TRBV29-1 and TRBJ1-4, with TRBD1 as a possible D gene (6 bases). Trimming stripped 6 bases from V and 2 bases from J, with 13 bases between. The CDR3 totals 14 residues. The germline V gene has CDR1 SQVTM and CDR2 ANQGSEA. This CDR3 is CSVQGIATNEKLFF. DNA of the CDR3: TGCAGCGTCCAGGGGATCGCGACTAATGAAAAACTGTTTTTT.

The rearrangement uses TRBV4-1 and TRBJ2-7, with 9 bases matching TRBD2. The V gene's germline CDR1 is MGHRA and CDR2 YSYEKL. V trimming: 3 bases; J trimming: 4 bases; junction bases outside the gene matches: 4. This CDR3 comprises 14 residues. CDR3: CASSQGTSTYEQYF. The CDR3 coding sequence is TGCGCCAGCAGCCAGGGGACTAGCACTTACGAGCAGTACTTC.

The chain carries TRBV30 and TRBJ2-5, with D unclear. V was clipped by 1 base and J by 2 bases, with 5 bases between them. The CDR3 sequence is 12 residues long. Germline values: CDR1 GTSNPN, CDR2 SVGIG (reference sequence). The CDR3 region is CAWSELQETQYF. CDR3 DNA sequence: TGTGCCTGGAGTGAGCTACAAGAGACCCAGTACTTC.

In its sample, this clone was seen once. This rearrangement joins TRBV19 to TRBJ2-7; 8 bases are shared with TRBD2. CDR3 length equals 14 residues. Trimming took 6 bases from V and 3 from J; bases not matched to a gene: 7. Germline-derived CDR1 and CDR2 are LNHDA and SQIVND (reference sequence). The CDR3 is CASRRVAGSYEQYF. In nucleotides, the CDR3 is TGTGCCAGTAGGCGGGTAGCGGGGAGCTACGAGCAGTACTTC.

The genes are TRBV7-2 and TRBJ1-2, with TRBD1 matching 7 bases. CDR1 is SGHTA, CDR2 FQGNSA, per germline. This CDR3 region has 14 residues. V lost 0 bases, J lost 6 bases, and 4 bases stayed unmatched. CDR3 sequence: CASSLARQGHGYTF. In DNA, the CDR3 is TGTGCCAGCAGCTTAGCGCGACAGGGCCATGGCTACACCTTC.

This rearrangement joins TRBV10-3 to TRBJ2-3, with D unresolved. Trimming took 3 bases from V and 5 from J, leaving 6 bases between them. CDR3 size: 12 residues. Per germline, CDR1 ENHRY and CDR2 SYGVKD. The CDR3 DNA reads as TGTGCCATCAGTGATGGTGGAGATACGCAGTATTTT. It encodes CAISDGGDTQYF.

To note about this clone: Different DNA sequences within this sample yield the same CDR3. The chain joins TRBV29-1 to TRBJ1-4; 7 bases are a match to TRBD1. The trim removed 6 bases at V and 0 bases at J, leaving 13 bases unmatched. Germline V gene lookup returns CDR1 SQVTM and CDR2 ANQGSEA. The CDR3 has 17 amino acids. The CDR3 here is CSVKVGQLLATNEKLFF. For the CDR3, the DNA is TGCAGCGTGAAAGTGGGACAGCTTTTAGCAACTAATGAAAAACTGTTTTTT.

The J gene is TRBJ2-6, the V gene TRBV6-7; 8 positions match TRBD1. TRBV6-7 is an ORF, with its function uncertain. The CDR3 loop spans 14 amino acids. The V and J ends lost 8 bases and 4 bases, in that order; junction bases with no gene match: 4. Written as DNA, the CDR3 is TGTGCCAGCCAGGGGGCTGAAGGGGCCAACGTCCTGACTTTC. Amino acids: CASQGAEGANVLTF.